Presented here are 23 T cell receptor beta chains from one specimen sequenced in a study of a mutant IDH1 vaccine in newly diagnosed glioma. No antigen has been identified for these receptors. The time point is: week 11, during vaccination. Mutant IDH1 20-mer peptide, at 300 ug, made up each vaccine dose, with topical imiquimod. Profiled with immunoSEQ multiplex PCR; TCRdb holds only in-frame clones, not every one. The sample consists of about 64,000 clones, 65% to 85% of them appearing once. Sequencing was performed on PBMCs, taken from a glioma patient whose treatment included an IDH1 peptide vaccine. These receptors all come from a woman in her forties or fifties with glioma.

This chain links TRBV4-1 with TRBJ2-5; 8 positions agree with TRBD2. The CDR3 consists of 16 residues. V was clipped by 2 bases and J by 5 bases; unmatched bases: 10. Per the germline V gene, CDR1 is MGHRA and CDR2 is YSYEKL. DNA of the CDR3: TGCGCCAGCAGCCAATACGGGACTAGAGGTTCGGAGACCCAGTACTTC. It yields the protein CASSQYGTRGSETQYF.

The chain uses TRBV27 and TRBJ2-3, with 10 nucleotides matching TRBD2. Germline trimming cut 5 bases from V and 2 bases from J; bases unmatched to any gene: 4. Germline CDR1 MNHEY, CDR2 SMNVEV (reference sequence). The CDR3 has 15 amino acids. In nucleotides, the CDR3 is TGTGCCAGCAGTCAACTAGCGGGGACCACAGATACGCAGTATTTT. Protein sequence: CASSQLAGTTDTQYF.

The chain carries TRBV4-3 and TRBJ1-2, with unresolved D. CDR3 length: 13 residues. The V and J ends lost 0 bases and 6 bases respectively, with 8 bases between them. CDR1 LGHNA and CDR2 YSLEER come from the germline V gene. CDR3 DNA sequence: TGCGCCAGCAGCCAAGATTGGGGAAATGGCTACACCTTC. It translates to CASSQDWGNGYTF.

The chain carries TRBV18 and TRBJ2-5; no clear D gene. The CDR3 runs to 11 residues. The germline V gene encodes CDR1 KGHSH and CDR2 LQKENI. V gave up 6 bases and J gave up 4 bases, with 6 bases separating them. CDR3 sequence reads: CASSQAETQYF. CDR3 bases: TGTGCCAGCTCCCAAGCAGAGACCCAGTACTTC.

This chain connects TRBV6-5 to TRBJ1-6; the D gene is possibly TRBD1 (5 bases). Germline CDR1 MNHEY, CDR2 SVGAGI. Trimming shortened V by 4 bases and J by 6 bases, and 16 bases separated the two germline ends. The CDR3 covers 16 residues. Here the CDR3 reads CASSSELKGPNSPLHF. The CDR3 coding sequence is TGTGCCAGCAGTTCGGAATTAAAGGGGCCTAATTCACCCCTCCACTTT.

The V call is TRBV7-8, the J call TRBJ2-3; 9 bases line up with TRBD2. J was trimmed by 5 bases and V by 5 bases; bases with no gene match: 5. Germline CDR1 reads SGHVS; CDR2 reads FQNEAQ. This CDR3 is built from 14 residues. Written as DNA, the CDR3 is TGTGCCAGCAGCGGGCGGGGGGGAGAAGATACGCAGTATTTT. This encodes CASSGRGGEDTQYF.

The genes are TRBV6-6 and TRBJ1-5; TRBD1 matches at 7 bases. The CDR3 extends over 16 amino acids. In germline, CDR1 is MNHNY, CDR2 SVGAGI (reference sequence). With V trimmed by 5 bases and J by 6 bases, 13 bases remained unmatched. The DNA of the CDR3 is TGTGCCAGCAGTAACCCAGACAGGGTTCGGAGTCAGCCCCAGCATTTT. This codes for CASSNPDRVRSQPQHF.

Comments on this clone: The sample contains more than one DNA sequence encoding this CDR3. As DNA, the CDR3 is TGTGCCAGCAGGCAGGACTTGAACACTGAAGCTTTCTTT. It encodes CASRQDLNTEAFF. This chain links TRBV5-5 with TRBJ1-1; D not resolved. Between the trimmed V and J ends, which lost 5 bases and 0 bases, there was a span of 8 bases. The CDR3 extends over 13 amino acids. Germline values: CDR1 SGHKS, CDR2 YYEKEE (reference sequence).

The gene calls are TRBV7-8 and TRBJ1-2; 7 nucleotides match TRBD1. Germline trimming cut 4 bases from V and 4 bases from J; bases unmatched to any gene: 0. Germline CDR1 is SGHVS and CDR2 is FQNEAQ. The CDR3 runs to 12 residues. CDR3 sequence: CASSWDSYGYTF. Written as DNA, the CDR3 is TGTGCCAGCAGCTGGGACAGCTATGGCTACACCTTC.

This sequence joins TRBV5-1 and TRBJ1-5; a weak D match, TRBD1 (5 bases). In germline, CDR1 is SGHRS, CDR2 YFSETQ. V lost 4 bases, J lost 3 bases, and 11 bases lay in between. The CDR3 loop spans 14 amino acids. The CDR3 DNA reads TGCGCCAGCAGCCCCACGGGACCCAATCAGCCCCAGCATTTT. Translation gives CASSPTGPNQPQHF.

The chain employs TRBV29-1 and TRBJ1-2, with D unclear. Trimming left V 4 bases short and J 2 bases short, with 8 bases between. This CDR3 region has 12 residues. The germline CDR1 and CDR2 sequences are SQVTM and ANQGSEA. The CDR3 is CSVGVVNYGYTF. CDR3 nucleotides: TGCAGCGTTGGTGTGGTGAACTATGGCTACACCTTC.

As to this clone: The junction and the germline gene differ at one end; a read error may be behind it. The CDR3 loop is CASSSGRQYEETQYF. CDR3 coding DNA: TGTGCTAGCAGCTCTGGACGGCAATACGAAGAGACCCAGTACTTC. The chain has TRBV7-7 and TRBJ2-5; D unclear. There are 15 residues in the CDR3. The germline V gene has CDR1 SSHAT and CDR2 FNYEAQ (reference sequence).

Only a few counts were recorded for this clone. The rearrangement uses TRBV18 and TRBJ1-1; D unclear. Germline V gene lookup returns CDR1 KGHSH and CDR2 LQKENI. Between the trimmed V and J ends, which lost 3 bases and 3 bases, there was a span of 8 bases. CDR3 length equals 13 residues. CDR3 sequence (DNA): TGTGCCAGCTCACCGTCGGTGGACACTGAAGCTTTCTTT. This gives the protein CASSPSVDTEAFF.

The V call is TRBV19, the J call TRBJ2-5; no clear D gene. The V end was cut by 4 bases, the J end by 5 bases, with 5 bases between. CDR3 length: 11 residues. In germline, CDR1 is LNHDA, CDR2 SQIVND (reference sequence). The CDR3 sequence is CASSNAETQYF. CDR3 bases: TGTGCCAGTAGTAATGCGGAGACCCAGTACTTC.

The chain uses TRBV4-1 and TRBJ1-6, with 7 nucleotides matching TRBD1. The CDR3 is 19 amino acids. Germline V gene data show CDR1 as MGHRA and CDR2 as YSYEKL. With V trimmed by 1 base and J by 1 base, 10 bases remained unmatched. CDR3 bases: TGCGCCAGCAGCCAAGTTGCAGGGGGTTTCGGGTCCTATAATTCACCCCTCCACTTT. It codes for CASSQVAGGFGSYNSPLHF.

This clone was found a few times. V and J are TRBV4-2 and TRBJ1-5; D call uncertain. Germline CDR1 and CDR2: LGHNA and YNFKEQ. CDR3 length: 13 residues. Between the trimmed V and J ends, which lost 1 base and 1 base, there was a span of 2 bases. Here the CDR3 DNA reads TGTGCCAGCAGCCAAGTGAGCAATCAGCCCCAGCATTTT. Residues: CASSQVSNQPQHF.

This clone was counted once. The chain couples TRBV5-5 to TRBJ1-5, with 8 positions matching TRBD1. The J segment lost 2 bases and the V segment lost 1 base, leaving 5 bases of the junction unmatched. CDR1 is SGHKS and CDR2 is YYEKEE in the germline V gene (reference sequence). This CDR3 has 16 residues. CDR3 protein: CASSLIDRGGNQPQHF. The CDR3 coding sequence is TGTGCCAGCAGCTTGATCGACAGGGGCGGCAATCAGCCCCAGCATTTT.

The count of this clone is one. J is TRBJ2-3 and V is TRBV14, with D unclear. In germline, CDR1 is SGHDN, CDR2 FVKESK. The CDR3 is 15 amino acids. V lost 0 bases, J lost 4 bases, and 11 bases lay in between. This CDR3 is CASSQEGRLADTQYF. The CDR3 nucleotides read TGTGCCAGCAGCCAAGAAGGTAGATTGGCAGATACGCAGTATTTT. The complete variable domain, with remaining parts taken from reference TRBV14 and TRBJ2-3, reads EAGVTQFPSHSVIEKGQTVTLRCDPISGHDNLYWYRRVMGKEIKFLLHFVKESKQDESGMPNNRFLAERTGGTYSTLKVQPAELEDSGVYFCASSQEGRLADTQYFGPGTRLTVL.

This chain connects TRBV5-8 to TRBJ2-7, with D perhaps TRBD2 (6 bases). V was cut by 7 bases and J by 4 bases, with 12 bases left in between. Germline assignment: CDR1 SGHTS and CDR2 YDEGEE. The CDR3 sequence is 12 residues long. Here the CDR3 DNA reads TGTGCCAGCGGAGGGGACTCTTACGAGCAGTACTTC. Amino acids: CASGGDSYEQYF.

The V gene is TRBV11-2, the J gene TRBJ1-1; D unresolved. Germline V gene data show CDR1 as SGHAT and CDR2 as FQNNGV. This CDR3 has 15 residues. Trimming left V 1 base short and J 0 bases short, with 9 bases between. The CDR3 DNA reads as TGTGCCAGCAGCTTAGGGCAGACCATGAACACTGAAGCTTTCTTT. Amino acids: CASSLGQTMNTEAFF. Full variable domain (remainder filled in from reference TRBV11-2 and TRBJ1-1): EAGVAQSPRYKIIEKRQSVAFWCNPISGHATLYWYQQILGQGPKLLIQFQNNGVVDDSQLPKDRFSAERLKGVDSTLKIQPAKLEDSAVYLCASSLGQTMNTEAFFGQGTRLTVV.

This chain joins TRBV5-1 and TRBJ2-3, with 7 bases fitting TRBD1. Germline V gene data show CDR1 as SGHRS and CDR2 as YFSETQ. There are 15 residues in the CDR3. Trimming removed 5 bases from V and 2 bases from J; junction bases left unmatched: 8. This CDR3 reads CASRWGTADTDTQYF. The DNA for the CDR3 is TGCGCCAGCAGGTGGGGGACAGCGGACACAGATACGCAGTATTTT.

The chain recombines TRBV6-4 with TRBJ2-5; D not resolved. Germline V lookup: CDR1 MRHNA, CDR2 SNTAGT. The CDR3 contains 16 residues. Deletions cut 2 bases from V and 5 bases from J, with 18 bases between. This chain's CDR3 is CASSDLSMLPNETQYF. The CDR3 DNA sequence: TGTGCCAGCAGTGACCTCTCTATGCTCCCCAACGAGACCCAGTACTTC.

V and J are TRBV27 and TRBJ2-7, with 9 bases identical to TRBD1. The V gene end was trimmed by 6 bases and the J gene end by 2 bases; junction bases not matched to a gene: 5. CDR1 is MNHEY, CDR2 SMNVEV, per germline (reference sequence). The CDR3 has 14 residues. CDR3 nucleotide sequence: TGTGCCAGCAGGGCCGGGACAGGGACCTACGAGCAGTACTTC. Encoded protein: CASRAGTGTYEQYF.